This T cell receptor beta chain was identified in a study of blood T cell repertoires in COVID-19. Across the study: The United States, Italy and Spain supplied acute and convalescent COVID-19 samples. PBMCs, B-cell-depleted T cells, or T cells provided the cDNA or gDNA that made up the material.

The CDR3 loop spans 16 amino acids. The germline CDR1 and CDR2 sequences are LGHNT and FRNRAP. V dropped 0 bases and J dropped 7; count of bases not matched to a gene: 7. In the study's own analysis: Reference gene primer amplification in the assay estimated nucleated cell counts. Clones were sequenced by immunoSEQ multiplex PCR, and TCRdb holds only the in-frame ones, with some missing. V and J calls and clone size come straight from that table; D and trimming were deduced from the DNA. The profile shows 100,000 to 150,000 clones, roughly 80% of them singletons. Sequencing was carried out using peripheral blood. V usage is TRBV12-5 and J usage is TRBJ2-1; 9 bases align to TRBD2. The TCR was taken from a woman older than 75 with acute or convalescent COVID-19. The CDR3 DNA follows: TGTGCTAGTGGTTTGGTAGGCGGGAGGGCCGGGAATGAGCAGTTCTTC. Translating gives CASGLVGGRAGNEQFF.